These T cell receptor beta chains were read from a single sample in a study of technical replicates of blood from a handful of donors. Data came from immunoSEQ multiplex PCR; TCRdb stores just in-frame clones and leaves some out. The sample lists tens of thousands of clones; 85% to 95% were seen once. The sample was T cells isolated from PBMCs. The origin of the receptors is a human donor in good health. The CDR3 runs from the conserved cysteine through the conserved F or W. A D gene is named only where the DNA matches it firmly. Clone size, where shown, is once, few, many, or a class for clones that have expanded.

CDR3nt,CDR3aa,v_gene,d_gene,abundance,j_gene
TGTGCCAGCAGCCCGGTCGGGGACAGGGGTTTCTCTGGAAACACCATATATTTT,CASSPVGDRGFSGNTIYF,TRBV4-2,TRBD1,.,TRBJ1-3
TGTGCCAGCAGCTTAGCGTGGACAGGCGTTATCGAAGCTTTCTTT,CASSLAWTGVIEAFF,TRBV7-2,TRBD1,.,TRBJ1-1
TGTGCCAGCAAACCAGGAGGAGACTGGATTCAGTACTTC,CASKPGGDWIQYF,TRBV6-6,.,.,TRBJ2-4
TGTGCCTGGACGTCTTACGGGGAGCTGTTTTTT,CAWTSYGELFF,TRBV30,.,.,TRBJ2-2
TGTGCCAGCAGTAGAATCCAAGCGGGAGGGCAAGAGACCCAGTACTTC,CASSRIQAGGQETQYF,TRBV7-8,TRBD2,.,TRBJ2-5
TGTGCCAGCAGCTTAGCTTATGGGGGGGAGGAGCAGTTCTTC,CASSLAYGGEEQFF,TRBV7-8,TRBD2,.,TRBJ2-1
TGTGCCAGCAACCTAATTAATCAGCCCCAGCATTTT,CASNLINQPQHF,TRBV28,.,.,TRBJ1-5
TGTGCCAGCAGTTTACTAGCTACCAATGAGCAGTTCTTC,CASSLLATNEQFF,TRBV27,.,.,TRBJ2-1
TGCGCCAGCAGCGTTAGCGGGAATGAGCAGTTCTTC,CASSVSGNEQFF,TRBV5-1,TRBD2,.,TRBJ2-1
TGTGCCAGCAGCGGGGGGGGACTAGCCCTGCCCAACGACTACAATGAGCAGTTCTTC,CASSGGGLALPNDYNEQFF,TRBV5-4,TRBD2,.,TRBJ2-1
TGCAGTGCCCGAGACTCCTACGAGCAGTACTTC,CSARDSYEQYF,TRBV20-1,.,.,TRBJ2-7
TGTGCTAGTGGTTTGACCAGGGACAGGGAAAAATACGAGCAGTACTTC,CASGLTRDREKYEQYF,TRBV12-5,TRBD1,few,TRBJ2-7
TGTGCCACCAAGGACAGCCTAGCCTACGAGCAGTACTTC,CATKDSLAYEQYF,TRBV19,.,.,TRBJ2-7
TGTGCCAGCAGTGGGCTAGCGGGAGTGGTTGAGCAGTTCTTC,CASSGLAGVVEQFF,TRBV6-4,TRBD2,.,TRBJ2-1
TGTGCCAGCAGCGCTCTAGCGACGGGGAATGAGCAGTTCTTC,CASSALATGNEQFF,TRBV5-6,.,.,TRBJ2-1
TGTGCCAGCAGTGGGACAGGAAGCTCTGGAAACACCATATATTTT,CASSGTGSSGNTIYF,TRBV2,TRBD1,.,TRBJ1-3